The 14 T cell receptor beta chains given below trace back to one sample, sequenced in a study of graft-versus-host responses after intestinal transplantation. Repertoires were generated with immunoSEQ multiplex PCR, while TCRdb's copy carries only in-frame clones and drops some. Among about 120,000 clones listed, over 80% were seen once. For these TCRs, the target antigens are not known. Sequencing used unstimulated CD4+ T cells sorted from spleen or lymph node cells, obtained before intestinal transplant. These receptors were collected from a human donor who received an intestinal transplant.

This clone was observed once. This chain uses TRBV11-1 with TRBJ2-7; 11 nucleotides agree with TRBD2. V trimming: 5 bases; J trimming: 0 bases; junction bases outside the gene matches: 9. In germline, CDR1 is SGHAT, CDR2 FQDESV (reference sequence). The CDR3 spans 17 residues. This CDR3 reads CASSVTLAGGSSYEQYF. CDR3 DNA: TGTGCCAGCAGCGTGACGCTAGCGGGAGGCAGCTCCTACGAGCAGTACTTC.

The chain couples TRBV2 to TRBJ1-1, with D possibly TRBD1 on 6 matching bases. Germline V lookup: CDR1 SNHLY, CDR2 FYNNEI. Trimming shortened V by 5 bases and J by 4 bases, and 8 bases separated the two germline ends. The CDR3 covers 12 residues. The CDR3 is CASSKQGTEAFF. In DNA form, the CDR3 reads TGTGCCAGCAGTAAACAGGGCACTGAAGCTTTCTTT.

The gene calls are TRBV6-5 and TRBJ1-1; D is unclear. This CDR3 has 16 residues. The V gene lost 2 bases and the J gene lost 0 bases, with 13 bases spanning the gap. Germline V gene lookup returns CDR1 MNHEY and CDR2 SVGAGI. For the CDR3, the DNA is TGTGCCAGCAGTTACGACTTACTTGGAATGAACACTGAAGCTTTCTTT. It is translated as CASSYDLLGMNTEAFF.

CDR3 DNA: TGTGCCAGCTCACGCGGGGGGACCGGGGAGCTGTTTTTT. Its translation is CASSRGGTGELFF. This chain connects TRBV18 to TRBJ2-2; 8 bases align to TRBD2. J lost 5 bases, V lost 4 bases, and 0 bases had no gene match. From germline, CDR1 is KGHSH and CDR2 LQKENI. The CDR3 contains 13 residues. Full variable domain (missing parts from reference TRBV18 and TRBJ2-2): NAGVMQNPRHLVRRRGQEARLRCSPMKGHSHVYWYRQLPEEGLKFMVYLQKENIIDESGMPKERFSAEFPKEGPSILRIQQVVRGDSAAYFCASSRGGTGELFFGEGSRLTVL.

This chain connects TRBV25-1 to TRBJ1-1; TRBD1 matches 7 bases. Germline-derived CDR1 and CDR2 are MGHDK and SYGVNS. This CDR3 spans 15 amino acids. The V segment lost 4 bases and the J segment 1 base; nucleotides outside the gene matches: 6. The CDR3 reads CASSATGTPNTEAFF. In DNA form, the CDR3 reads TGTGCCAGCAGTGCGACAGGGACCCCGAACACTGAAGCTTTCTTT.

The rearrangement uses TRBV27 and TRBJ2-2, with D tentatively TRBD1 or TRBD2 (5 bases each). This CDR3 is 16 amino acids long. V was shortened by 1 base and J by 7 bases, with 16 bases between the two germline ends. Germline CDR1 reads MNHEY; CDR2 reads SMNVEV (reference sequence). CDR3 sequence: CASSLYSVGVDGELFF. The CDR3 DNA follows: TGTGCCAGCAGTTTATATTCTGTGGGGGTCGACGGGGAGCTGTTTTTT.

The rearrangement joins TRBV5-1 to TRBJ1-1, with 9 bases lining up with TRBD1. V lost 3 bases, J lost 2 bases, and 5 bases stayed unmatched. Germline CDR1 SGHRS, CDR2 YFSETQ. The CDR3 has 15 residues. The CDR3 bases are TGCGCCAGCAGCTGGATGACAGGGGGTAACACTGAAGCTTTCTTT. The encoded protein is CASSWMTGGNTEAFF.

V usage is TRBV5-1 and J usage is TRBJ2-6; a weak D match, TRBD1 (6 bases). Germline lookup yields CDR1 SGHRS and CDR2 YFSETQ. Trimming took off 4 bases at V and 0 bases at J, with 8 bases between the two ends. The CDR3 is 15 residues long. The CDR3 bases are TGCGCCAGCAGCGTACAGGGCTCTGGGGCCAACGTCCTGACTTTC. The encoded protein is CASSVQGSGANVLTF.

Written as DNA, the CDR3 is TGCGCCAGCAGCTCCGCCACAGGGGTGAACACTGAAGCTTTCTTT. Residues: CASSSATGVNTEAFF. The J gene is TRBJ1-1, the V gene TRBV5-1, with TRBD1 matching over 7 bases. The V and J ends lost 3 bases and 0 bases, in that order; junction bases with no gene match: 5. There are 15 residues in the CDR3. CDR1 and CDR2 (germline): SGHRS, YFSETQ.

CDR3 in amino acids: CASSLQSEAFF. The CDR3 DNA reads TGTGCCAGCAGCCTACAGAGTGAAGCTTTCTTT. The V gene is TRBV5-6, the J gene TRBJ1-1; D unresolved. Germline V gives CDR1 SGHDT, CDR2 YYEEEE. V was shortened by 4 bases and J by 7 bases, with 8 bases between the two germline ends. The CDR3 has 11 amino acids.

This chain links TRBV18 with TRBJ2-3; the D is unclear. This CDR3 is 15 amino acids long. V was pared by 0 bases and J by 0 bases, with 7 bases between. Germline CDR1 KGHSH, CDR2 LQKENI. CDR3: CASSPPSSSTDTQYF. The CDR3 DNA reads TGTGCCAGCTCACCACCGAGCAGCAGCACAGATACGCAGTATTTT.

The chain combines TRBV18 with TRBJ2-7, with TRBD1 identical over 10 bases. The CDR3 is made up of 15 amino acids. The junction had 5 bases not matched to a gene; V was cut back by 0 bases and J by 6 bases. Germline CDR1 reads KGHSH; CDR2 reads LQKENI. The CDR3 protein is CASSPPGQGTGEQYF. The CDR3 DNA reads TGTGCCAGCTCACCACCGGGACAGGGGACCGGCGAGCAGTACTTC.

The V gene is TRBV5-1, the J gene TRBJ2-1; 12 nucleotides align to TRBD2. CDR3 size: 17 residues. With V trimmed by 1 base and J by 5 bases, 7 bases remained unmatched. From germline, CDR1 is SGHRS and CDR2 YFSETQ. This chain's CDR3 is CASSLMLAGGTNNEQFF. The CDR3 bases are TGCGCCAGCAGCTTGATGCTAGCGGGAGGGACCAACAATGAGCAGTTCTTC.

J is TRBJ2-3 and V is TRBV30; 12 bases align to TRBD2. CDR3 length: 14 amino acids. Germline loops: CDR1 GTSNPN, CDR2 SVGIG (reference sequence). V lost 1 base to trimming and J lost 7 bases; unmatched junction nucleotides: 3. This CDR3 reads CAWSGLAGVNTQYF. CDR3 DNA sequence: TGTGCCTGGAGTGGACTAGCGGGAGTAAATACGCAGTATTTT.